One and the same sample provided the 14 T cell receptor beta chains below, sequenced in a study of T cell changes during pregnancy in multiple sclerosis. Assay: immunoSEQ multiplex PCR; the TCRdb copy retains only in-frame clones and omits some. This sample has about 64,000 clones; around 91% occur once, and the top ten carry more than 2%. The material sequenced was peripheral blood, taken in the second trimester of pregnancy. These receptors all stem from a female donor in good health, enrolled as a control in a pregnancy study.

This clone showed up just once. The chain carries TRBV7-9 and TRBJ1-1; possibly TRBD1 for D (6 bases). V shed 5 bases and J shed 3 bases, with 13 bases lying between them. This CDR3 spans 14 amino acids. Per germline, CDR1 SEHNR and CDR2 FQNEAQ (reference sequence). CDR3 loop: CASSDSNRDTEAFF. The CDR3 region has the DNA TGTGCCAGCAGCGATAGTAACAGGGACACTGAAGCTTTCTTT.

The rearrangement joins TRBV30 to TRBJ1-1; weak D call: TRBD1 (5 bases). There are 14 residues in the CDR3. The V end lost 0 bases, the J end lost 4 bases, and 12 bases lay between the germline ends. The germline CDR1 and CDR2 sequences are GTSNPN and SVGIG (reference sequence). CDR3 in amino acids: CAWSVGGGGTEAFF. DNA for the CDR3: TGTGCCTGGAGTGTAGGCGGGGGGGGCACTGAAGCTTTCTTT.

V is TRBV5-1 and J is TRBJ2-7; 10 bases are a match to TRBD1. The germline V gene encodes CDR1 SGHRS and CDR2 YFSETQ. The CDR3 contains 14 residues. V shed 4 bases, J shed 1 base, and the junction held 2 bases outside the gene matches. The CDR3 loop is CASSPGQGSYEQYF. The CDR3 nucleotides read TGCGCCAGCAGCCCGGGACAGGGGTCCTACGAGCAGTACTTC.

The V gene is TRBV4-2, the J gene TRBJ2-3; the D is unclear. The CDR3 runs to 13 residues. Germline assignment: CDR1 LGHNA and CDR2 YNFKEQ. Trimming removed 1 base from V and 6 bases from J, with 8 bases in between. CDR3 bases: TGTGCCAGCAGCCAAGTCGAGTGGGATACGCAGTATTTT. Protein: CASSQVEWDTQYF.

CDR3 loop: CASNPDRAHTGELFF. CDR3 DNA: TGTGCCAGTAACCCAGACAGGGCGCACACCGGGGAGCTGTTTTTT. V gene TRBV19 combines with J gene TRBJ2-2, with TRBD1 matching over 7 bases. The CDR3 covers 15 residues. J was trimmed by 3 bases and V by 7 bases; bases with no gene match: 8. Germline V CDR1 and CDR2: LNHDA, SQIVND (reference sequence).

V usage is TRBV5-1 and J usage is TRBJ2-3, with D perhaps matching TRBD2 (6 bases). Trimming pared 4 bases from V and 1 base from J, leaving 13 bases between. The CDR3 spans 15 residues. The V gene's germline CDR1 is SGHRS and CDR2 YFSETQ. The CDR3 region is CASSRGGGGTDTQYF. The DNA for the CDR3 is TGCGCCAGCAGCCGGGGAGGAGGGGGCACAGATACGCAGTATTTT.

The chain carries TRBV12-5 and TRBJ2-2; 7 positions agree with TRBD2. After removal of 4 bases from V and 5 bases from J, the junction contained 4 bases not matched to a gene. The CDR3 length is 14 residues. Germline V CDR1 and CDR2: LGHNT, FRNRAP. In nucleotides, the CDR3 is TGTGCTAGTGGTTGGGGGGGGTGGACCGGGGAGCTGTTTTTT. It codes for CASGWGGWTGELFF.

The chain's CDR3 is CASSYLDNENEQFF. Written as DNA, the CDR3 is TGTGCCAGCAGTTACTTGGACAACGAGAATGAGCAGTTCTTC. The rearrangement links TRBV6-5 to TRBJ2-1, with D maybe TRBD1 (5 bases). CDR3 length: 14 residues. CDR1 is MNHEY, CDR2 SVGAGI, per germline. V lost 1 base, J lost 7 bases, and 11 bases lay in between.

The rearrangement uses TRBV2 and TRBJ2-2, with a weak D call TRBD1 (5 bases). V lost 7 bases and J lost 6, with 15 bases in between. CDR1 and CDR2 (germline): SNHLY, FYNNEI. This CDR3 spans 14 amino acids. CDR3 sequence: CASNLMGLPGELFF. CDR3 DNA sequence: TGTGCCAGCAATCTGATGGGGCTCCCCGGGGAGCTGTTTTTT. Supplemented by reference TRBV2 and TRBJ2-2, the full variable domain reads EPEVTQTPSHQVTQMGQEVILRCVPISNHLYFYWYRQILGQKVEFLVSFYNNEISEKSEIFDDQFSVERPDGSNFTLKIRSTKLEDSAMYFCASNLMGLPGELFFGEGSRLTVL.

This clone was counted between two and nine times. The CDR3 bases are TGTGCCAGCAGCGTCATAGGGAGTTCCACTGAAGCTTTCTTT. Its protein is CASSVIGSSTEAFF. This rearrangement joins TRBV9 to TRBJ1-1; D not certain. Germline V gene data show CDR1 as SGDLS and CDR2 as YYNGEE. The CDR3 contains 14 residues. V lost 2 bases and J 4 bases, leaving 12 bases between the germline ends. Variable domain in full (rest from reference TRBV9 and TRBJ1-1): DSGVTQTPKHLITATGQRVTLRCSPRSGDLSVYWYQQSLDQGLQFLIQYYNGEERAKGNILERFSAQQFPDLHSELNLSSLELGDSALYFCASSVIGSSTEAFFGQGTRLTVV.

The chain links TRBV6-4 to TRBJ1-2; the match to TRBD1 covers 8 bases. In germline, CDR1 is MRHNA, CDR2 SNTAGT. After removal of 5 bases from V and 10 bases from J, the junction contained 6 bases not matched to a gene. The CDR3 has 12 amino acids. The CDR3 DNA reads TGTGCCAGCAGTATCGGACAGGGCTACTACACCTTC. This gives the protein CASSIGQGYYTF.

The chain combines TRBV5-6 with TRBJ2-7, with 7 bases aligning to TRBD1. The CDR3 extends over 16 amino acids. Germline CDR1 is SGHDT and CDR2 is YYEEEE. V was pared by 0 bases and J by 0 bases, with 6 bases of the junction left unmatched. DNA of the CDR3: TGTGCCAGCAGCTTGGAAATGGGACAGCGCTCCTACGAGCAGTACTTC. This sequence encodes CASSLEMGQRSYEQYF.

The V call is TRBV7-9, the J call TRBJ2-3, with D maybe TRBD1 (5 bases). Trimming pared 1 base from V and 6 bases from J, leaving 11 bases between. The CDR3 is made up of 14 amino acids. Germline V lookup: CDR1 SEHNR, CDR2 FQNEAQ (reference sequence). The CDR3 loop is CASSLGARGDTQYF. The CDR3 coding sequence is TGTGCCAGCAGCTTAGGGGCTAGGGGTGATACGCAGTATTTT.

CDR3 coding DNA: TGCAGCGTTGACTCCTTGACAGGCGAAGGCTACACCTTC. Translation: CSVDSLTGEGYTF. This sequence joins TRBV29-1 and TRBJ1-2; tentatively, D is TRBD1 (6 bases). This CDR3 has 13 residues. Per the germline V gene, CDR1 is SQVTM and CDR2 is ANQGSEA. V dropped 3 bases and J dropped 8 bases, with 16 bases sitting between them.